This T cell receptor beta chain was obtained from a study of blood T cell repertoires in COVID-19. Background on the study: Samples of COVID-19 (acute and convalescent) were obtained from the United States, Italy and Spain. From T cells, B-cell-depleted T cells, or PBMCs came the material, which was cDNA or gDNA.

V was clipped by 6 bases and J by 5 bases, with 13 bases between them. Germline V gene lookup returns CDR1 SGHTA and CDR2 FQGTGA. The CDR3 totals 13 residues. Original data processing: Amplification from reference gene primers served as the basis for estimated nucleated cell counts. Produced via immunoSEQ multiplex PCR; TCRdb's table is partial and in-frame only. V and J calls and clone size are given by that table; D and trimming were obtained from the DNA. Counted here are a few hundred thousand clones, around three quarters occurring once; the ten biggest clones make up more than 7%. This chain uses TRBV7-3 with TRBJ2-5; perhaps TRBD2 as D (6 bases). The sequencing input was peripheral blood. This clonotype was sampled from a woman aged 70-85 years with acute or convalescent COVID-19. CDR3 sequence reads: CASSDGSSETQYF. CDR3 in DNA: TGTGCCAGCAGTGACGGGAGTTCGGAGACCCAGTACTTC.